This T cell receptor (beta chain) was observed in a study of T cell responses to AZD1222 COVID-19 vaccine. Profiling relied on immunoSEQ multiplex PCR, and the TCRdb table lists in-frame clones only, not all of them. This table holds roughly 140,000 clones, roughly 93% found once. Broader study findings: Donors were mostly white British, more females; clonal diversity possibly underestimated. Only six individuals given AZD1222 were seropositive at baseline.

The germline V and J ends were trimmed by 1 base and 4 bases, with 16 bases remaining between them. Germline V gene sequence: CDR1 MNHEY, CDR2 SVGAGI. The CDR3 length is 16 residues. Second-dose recipients at about 4 or about 12 weeks were treated as one pooled group. To note about this clone: Antigen unknown.

V gene TRBV6-5 combines with J gene TRBJ1-1, with D possibly being TRBD1 (5 bases). This specimen consisted of peripheral blood, obtained 28 days after the second AZD1222 dose. This receptor was identified in an adult who received the AZD1222 COVID-19 vaccine. The CDR3 region has the DNA TGTGCCAGCAGTTACTGGGACCCCGGCGGGGGCACTGAAGCTTTCTTT. Its translation is CASSYWDPGGGTEAFF.